The entry below describes one TCR beta chain. Its recognized antigen is unknown. Qualities for individual bases were not recorded, and no much larger clone is one base off. The junction shows trimming of 5 bases on V and 8 bases on J, plus 25 bases between the germline ends. CDR1 and CDR2 were assigned from the germline V gene as MGHRA and YSYEKL. There are 16 amino acids in the CDR3, from cysteine to phenylalanine inclusive. The read is trimmed to its CDR3 DNA, 48 bases read in frame from base 1. The data originate from a study of control samples from healthy donors and cancer patients (dated by TCRdb to the early 2020s). The library relied on the immunoSEQ multiplex PCR assay. TCRdb provides this immuneACCESS table in a form limited to in-frame rearrangements. Some clones are lacking; in checked studies, under half of them reflect an unresolved V gene, and why the rest are absent is not known. In this sample the table shows about 75,000 clones, 94% of which occur a single time. 6.2% of the sample rests with the top ten.

This receptor was obtained from a middle-aged woman in good health. The V gene is TRBV4-1 and the J gene is TRBJ2-7; TRBD1 could be the D gene, as 6 bases match. Sequenced input: blood. CDR3 sequence: CASSFTLQGPQSQQYF. The nucleotides read TGCGCCAGCAGCTTCACTCTACAGGGACCACAATCCCAGCAGTACTTC.